These 20 T cell receptor beta chains came from one sample sequenced in a study of STAT5B mutations in CD4+ large granular lymphocyte leukemia. Repertoires were generated with immunoSEQ multiplex PCR, while TCRdb's copy carries only in-frame clones and drops some. This sample yields 20,000 to 25,000 clones, of which around 80% are seen a single time; 0.4% to 0.45% belongs to the top ten. Sequencing input: CD4+ T cells from blood buffy coats. Source of these receptors: a human donor in good health.

This clone was seen a few times. The chain uses TRBV5-1 and TRBJ1-1; a possible D gene is TRBD1 (6 bases). Germline CDR1 and CDR2: SGHRS and YFSETQ. This CDR3 comprises 14 residues. The germline V and J ends were trimmed by 1 base and 1 base, with 8 bases remaining between them. In nucleotides, the CDR3 is TGCGCCAGCAGCTTGCCGACAGGGAACACTGAAGCTTTCTTT. It codes for CASSLPTGNTEAFF.

This clone was picked up one time. The genes are TRBV6-1 and TRBJ2-3, with TRBD2 as a possible D gene (6 bases). The ends were cut back, 2 bases at V and 3 bases at J, with 12 bases in the middle. CDR3 length equals 15 residues. The germline V gene has CDR1 MNHNS and CDR2 SASEGT. The CDR3 is CASSEIWGTTDTQYF. CDR3 sequence (DNA): TGTGCCAGCAGTGAAATATGGGGGACTACAGATACGCAGTATTTT.

The V gene is TRBV2, the J gene TRBJ1-2; 11 bases agree with TRBD1. The CDR3 has 14 amino acids. V was clipped by 8 bases and J by 2 bases; unmatched bases: 4. The germline CDR1 and CDR2 sequences are SNHLY and FYNNEI. The CDR3 DNA reads TGTGCCAGCGGACGGGACAGGGGGAACTATGGCTACACCTTC. Amino acids: CASGRDRGNYGYTF.

The chain recombines TRBV10-3 with TRBJ2-1, with 12 bases lining up with TRBD2. Germline CDR1 and CDR2: ENHRY and SYGVKD. V gave up 3 bases and J gave up 6 bases; unmatched junction bases: 3. CDR3 length: 15 amino acids. CDR3 sequence: CAISDTTSGSNEQFF. CDR3 bases: TGTGCCATCAGTGATACGACTAGCGGGAGCAATGAGCAGTTCTTC.

The chain employs TRBV7-2 and TRBJ1-5; D remains unclear. Trimming stripped 1 base from V and 2 bases from J, with 6 bases between. Germline V CDR1 and CDR2: SGHTA, FQGNSA. This CDR3 is 14 amino acids long. CDR3 loop: CASSLGYGNQPQHF. CDR3 coding DNA: TGTGCCAGCAGCTTAGGGTATGGCAATCAGCCCCAGCATTTT.

A single count supports this clone. The chain couples TRBV30 to TRBJ2-1; D not resolved. The CDR3 runs to 13 residues. Germline lookup yields CDR1 GTSNPN and CDR2 SVGIG (reference sequence). V dropped 1 base and J dropped 2 bases, with 6 bases sitting between them. The CDR3 DNA is TGTGCCTGGAGTGAAGTTGCCTACAATGAGCAGTTCTTC. Encoded protein: CAWSEVAYNEQFF.

The chain combines TRBV7-9 with TRBJ2-3; D is perhaps TRBD1 or TRBD2 (5 bases each). The CDR3 totals 15 residues. Deletions cut 5 bases from V and 1 base from J, with 13 bases between. In germline, CDR1 is SEHNR, CDR2 FQNEAQ (reference sequence). The CDR3 protein is CASSQGEWGTDTQYF. The CDR3 DNA follows: TGTGCCAGCAGCCAGGGAGAGTGGGGCACAGATACGCAGTATTTT.

The rearrangement joins TRBV27 to TRBJ1-5; a weak D match, TRBD1 (6 bases). CDR3 length: 16 amino acids. Between the trimmed V and J ends, which lost 1 base and 7 bases, there was a span of 17 bases. Germline CDR1 reads MNHEY; CDR2 reads SMNVEV (reference sequence). As DNA, the CDR3 is TGTGCCAGCAGTTTATACCAGGACGGGGGCGGCCAGCCCCAGCATTTT. This translates into CASSLYQDGGGQPQHF.

J is TRBJ2-5 and V is TRBV6-6; D ambiguous. The germline V gene has CDR1 MNHNY and CDR2 SVGAGI (reference sequence). This CDR3 comprises 11 residues. V lost 5 bases to trimming and J lost 5 bases, with 6 bases between them. CDR3 in amino acids: CASSPRETQYF. The CDR3 nucleotides are TGTGCCAGCAGTCCCAGGGAGACCCAGTACTTC.

The V gene is TRBV30, the J gene TRBJ2-7; no clear D gene. This CDR3 has 13 residues. Per germline, CDR1 GTSNPN and CDR2 SVGIG (reference sequence). V lost 0 bases and J lost 2, with 8 bases in between. CDR3 DNA: TGTGCCTGGAGTGTTAAAGGAACCTACGAGCAGTACTTC. Translation: CAWSVKGTYEQYF. The full variable domain, completed using reference TRBV30 and TRBJ2-7, is SQTIHQWPATLVQPVGSPLSLECTVEGTSNPNLYWYRQAAGRGLQLLFYSVGIGQISSEVPQNLSASRPQDRQFILSSKKLLLSDSGFYLCAWSVKGTYEQYFGPGTRLTVT.

This clone appeared a single time. V usage is TRBV5-5 and J usage is TRBJ1-1; 8 nucleotides align to TRBD1. The CDR3 runs 14 residues. CDR1 is SGHKS and CDR2 is YYEKEE in the germline V gene (reference sequence). J gave up 3 bases and V 6 bases, and 7 bases lay outside the gene matches. The chain's CDR3 is CASNLQGVDTEAFF. The CDR3 DNA follows: TGTGCCAGCAACTTACAGGGGGTTGACACTGAAGCTTTCTTT. Based on the CDR3 plus reference TRBV5-5 and TRBJ1-1, the full variable domain is DAGVTQSPTHLIKTRGQQVTLRCSPISGHKSVSWYQQVLGQGPQFIFQYYEKEERGRGNFPDRFSARQFPNYSSELNVNALLLGDSALYLCASNLQGVDTEAFFGQGTRLTVV.

The gene calls are TRBV6-1 and TRBJ2-7; TRBD1 aligns across 8 bases. V trimming: 8 bases; J trimming: 0 bases; junction bases outside the gene matches: 6. Germline V gene sequence: CDR1 MNHNS, CDR2 SASEGT. The CDR3 is made up of 14 amino acids. The CDR3 DNA is TGTGCCAGCCAAAGGACAGGGAACTCCTACGAGCAGTACTTC. Encoded protein: CASQRTGNSYEQYF.

The V call is TRBV10-3, the J call TRBJ1-6; D is unresolved. Germline V gene lookup returns CDR1 ENHRY and CDR2 SYGVKD. V was trimmed by 3 bases and J by 3 bases, leaving 15 bases between them. CDR3 length: 17 amino acids. As DNA, the CDR3 is TGTGCCATCAGTGACGAAGGCAGGCCCCTCTATAATTCACCCCTCCACTTT. This codes for CAISDEGRPLYNSPLHF.

V gene TRBV30 combines with J gene TRBJ1-4; D not resolved. CDR3 length: 14 amino acids. V dropped 2 bases and J dropped 4 bases, with 11 bases sitting between them. Germline V CDR1 and CDR2: GTSNPN, SVGIG (reference sequence). CDR3 sequence reads: CAWSLGMNNEKLFF. Written as DNA, the CDR3 is TGTGCCTGGAGTCTCGGGATGAATAATGAAAAACTGTTTTTT.

This chain links TRBV30 with TRBJ1-4; no clear D gene. Germline lookup yields CDR1 GTSNPN and CDR2 SVGIG (reference sequence). V was trimmed by 2 bases and J by 8 bases, leaving 12 bases between them. The CDR3 covers 13 residues. The CDR3 DNA follows: TGTGCCTGGAGTCTCTCCTTGGGGGAAAAACTGTTTTTT. Residues: CAWSLSLGEKLFF.

This chain uses TRBV27 with TRBJ1-5; D is undetermined. Germline values: CDR1 MNHEY, CDR2 SMNVEV (reference sequence). This CDR3 contains 14 residues. V was clipped by 1 base and J by 0 bases, with 4 bases between them. The CDR3 region has the DNA TGTGCCAGCAGTTTATTTCATAGCAATCAGCCCCAGCATTTT. It codes for CASSLFHSNQPQHF.

The CDR3 DNA sequence: TGTGCCAGCAGATCAACCGGGGGGGCGGACACTGAAGCTTTCTTT. As protein: CASRSTGGADTEAFF. J is TRBJ1-1 and V is TRBV7-2; TRBD1 might be the D (6 bases). The germline V gene encodes CDR1 SGHTA and CDR2 FQGNSA. The CDR3 runs to 15 residues. V lost 6 bases and J 3 bases, leaving 17 bases between the germline ends.

J is TRBJ2-7 and V is TRBV7-8; possibly TRBD2 for D (5 bases). Trimming took 5 bases from V and 3 from J, leaving 17 bases between them. Germline loops: CDR1 SGHVS, CDR2 FQNEAQ. The CDR3 consists of 15 residues. This chain's CDR3 is CASSRPTLGDYEQYF. The CDR3, as DNA: TGTGCCAGCAGCCGCCCTACCCTCGGGGACTACGAGCAGTACTTC.

The V and J genes are TRBV21-1 and TRBJ2-7; no check of the table's D call, TRBD2, against the DNA was made. TRBV21-1 is deemed a pseudogene. The CDR3 length is 19 residues. The CDR3 here is CASSKKGALAGETHYEQYF. The CDR3 region has the DNA TGTGCCAGCAGCAAAAAGGGGGCACTAGCGGGAGAGACACACTACGAGCAGTACTTC.

This chain links TRBV6-5 with TRBJ1-1; D unclear. Trimming took 2 bases from V and 3 from J, leaving 10 bases between them. This CDR3 region has 14 residues. CDR1 and CDR2 from the germline V gene are MNHEY and SVGAGI. The CDR3 region is CASSYHGKDTEAFF. In DNA form, the CDR3 reads TGTGCCAGCAGTTACCACGGCAAGGACACTGAAGCTTTCTTT.